The TCR beta chain under discussion was sequenced for a study of post-analysis software for immune sequencing data. Overall study findings and caveats: TRBV5-6, TRBV5-1 and TRBV20-1 were among five TRBV segments more frequent in patients than controls.

As to this clonotype: What it binds is not known.

Every TCR beta cDNA library bore unique molecular identifiers. TCRdb re-analysed the PCR reads in MiXCR, keeping a single row per CDR3 protein. The sample includes roughly 600,000 distinct CDR3 sequences, roughly two fifths seen only once; the top ten take approximately 1.7%. The V gene lost 0 bases and the J gene lost 3 bases, with 17 bases spanning the gap. Per the germline V gene, CDR1 is DFQATT and CDR2 is SNEGSKA (reference sequence). This CDR3 is built from 16 residues. This sequence originates from a girl aged 5-17 years with multiple sclerosis. V usage is TRBV20-1 and J usage is TRBJ1-2; weak D call: TRBD1 (5 bases). The sequenced sample consisted of blood. As DNA, the CDR3 is TGCAGTGCTAGAGATAGGCAGGGAGTTGCTGACTATGGCTACACCTTC. Protein: CSARDRQGVADYGYTF.